A selection of T cell receptor beta chains follows, all from one sample in a study of neurological immune-mediated disorders. TCRdb reprocessed the 5' RACE reads with MiXCR, giving one entry per CDR3 protein. This table has 71,000 or so distinct CDR3 sequences, 5% to 6% appearing once. Sequenced sample: PBMCs. The receptors derive from a woman between 25 and 40 years old with multiple sclerosis. Both conserved end residues are part of each CDR3. A D gene is named only where the DNA matches it firmly. Expanded clones are given a class, and other clones once, few, many or no size at all.

v_call: TRBV5-1
d_call: .
clone_size: few
j_call: TRBJ1-5
cdr3_aa: CASSLGPLEPQHF
cdr3_nt: TGCGCCAGCAGCTTAGGCCCCTTGGAGCCCCAGCATTTT

v_call: TRBV12-3/TRBV12-4
d_call: TRBD1
clone_size: many
j_call: TRBJ2-5
cdr3_aa: CASSWGTGVAQETQYF
cdr3_nt: TGTGCCAGCAGTTGGGGGACAGGGGTAGCCCAAGAGACCCAGTACTTC

v_call: TRBV28
d_call: TRBD2
clone_size: many
j_call: TRBJ2-3
cdr3_aa: CASKGLAGDFADTQYF
cdr3_nt: TGTGCCAGCAAAGGACTAGCGGGAGACTTTGCAGATACGCAGTATTTT

v_call: TRBV5-1
d_call: .
clone_size: .
j_call: TRBJ2-2
cdr3_aa: CASSPDYLELFF
cdr3_nt: TGCGCCAGCAGCCCCGATTACCTGGAGCTGTTTTTT

v_call: TRBV20-1
d_call: .
clone_size: many
j_call: TRBJ2-5
cdr3_aa: CSARALRGTSYGETQYF
cdr3_nt: TGCAGTGCTAGAGCCCTAAGGGGGACATCATATGGAGAGACCCAGTACTTC

v_call: TRBV6-6
d_call: .
clone_size: many
j_call: TRBJ2-7
cdr3_aa: CASSSLAVSYEQYF
cdr3_nt: TGTGCCAGCAGTTCCCTGGCGGTCTCCTACGAGCAGTACTTC

v_call: TRBV5-1
d_call: .
clone_size: few
j_call: TRBJ2-3
cdr3_aa: CASSLRGLTSTDTQYF
cdr3_nt: TGCGCCAGCAGCTTGCGCGGACTAACTAGCACAGATACGCAGTATTTT

v_call: TRBV5-5
d_call: TRBD2
clone_size: many
j_call: TRBJ2-7
cdr3_aa: CASSLVGSGKIQYF
cdr3_nt: TGTGCCAGCAGCTTGGTAGGTAGCGGGAAGATACAGTACTTC

v_call: TRBV7-2
d_call: TRBD2
clone_size: .
j_call: TRBJ2-3
cdr3_aa: CASSLRAGGPSTDTQYF
cdr3_nt: TGTGCCAGCAGCTTACGAGCGGGAGGGCCTAGCACAGATACGCAGTATTTT

v_call: TRBV5-1
d_call: .
clone_size: many
j_call: TRBJ1-1
cdr3_aa: CASSSQSNTEAFF
cdr3_nt: TGCGCCAGCAGCTCCCAGAGTAACACTGAAGCTTTCTTT

v_call: TRBV20-1
d_call: .
clone_size: many
j_call: TRBJ1-2
cdr3_aa: CSARVSLDANYGYTF
cdr3_nt: TGCAGTGCTAGAGTTTCCCTAGACGCAAACTATGGCTACACCTTC

v_call: TRBV7-3
d_call: TRBD1
clone_size: many
j_call: TRBJ1-1
cdr3_aa: CASSLTGTGSTEAFF
cdr3_nt: TGTGCCAGCAGCTTAACTGGGACAGGGAGCACTGAAGCTTTCTTT

v_call: TRBV27
d_call: .
clone_size: .
j_call: TRBJ1-1
cdr3_aa: CASSLSGNRDTEAFF
cdr3_nt: TGTGCCAGCAGTTTATCAGGGAATCGGGACACTGAAGCTTTCTTT

v_call: TRBV11-3
d_call: .
clone_size: many
j_call: TRBJ2-2
cdr3_aa: CASSIGGELFF
cdr3_nt: TGTGCCAGCAGCATAGGCGGGGAGCTGTTTTTT

v_call: TRBV18
d_call: .
clone_size: many
j_call: TRBJ1-5
cdr3_aa: CASSLGQVQPQHF
cdr3_nt: TGTGCCAGCTCCCTGGGTCAGGTTCAGCCCCAGCATTTT

v_call: TRBV5-1
d_call: TRBD1
clone_size: many
j_call: TRBJ2-4
cdr3_aa: CASSRGQGENIQYF
cdr3_nt: TGCGCCAGCAGCAGAGGACAGGGAGAAAACATTCAGTACTTC

v_call: TRBV5-1
d_call: .
clone_size: many
j_call: TRBJ2-4
cdr3_aa: CASSFEQGLGDIQYF
cdr3_nt: TGCGCCAGCAGCTTCGAACAGGGTCTCGGGGACATTCAGTACTTC

v_call: TRBV5-1
d_call: TRBD1
clone_size: many
j_call: TRBJ2-3
cdr3_aa: CASSSLTGGITDTQYF
cdr3_nt: TGCGCCAGCAGCTCCCTTACAGGGGGCATCACAGATACGCAGTATTTT

v_call: TRBV20-1
d_call: .
clone_size: many
j_call: TRBJ2-2
cdr3_aa: CSARLEVRRNTGELFF
cdr3_nt: TGCAGTGCTAGATTAGAAGTACGACGCAACACCGGGGAGCTGTTTTTT

v_call: TRBV7-8
d_call: .
clone_size: many
j_call: TRBJ2-3
cdr3_aa: CASSPRGDTQYF
cdr3_nt: TGTGCCAGCAGCCCTCGAGGAGATACGCAGTATTTT

v_call: TRBV6-1
d_call: .
clone_size: .
j_call: TRBJ2-3
cdr3_aa: CASSANRASDTQYF
cdr3_nt: TGTGCCAGCAGTGCTAACAGGGCTTCAGATACGCAGTATTTT

v_call: TRBV27
d_call: TRBD1
clone_size: many
j_call: TRBJ1-2
cdr3_aa: CASSDRGQSYGYTF
cdr3_nt: TGTGCCAGCAGTGACAGGGGGCAGAGCTATGGCTACACCTTC

v_call: TRBV20-1
d_call: TRBD2
clone_size: many
j_call: TRBJ2-7
cdr3_aa: CSAGGGPRTDEQYF
cdr3_nt: TGCAGTGCCGGGGGAGGGCCCCGGACCGACGAGCAGTACTTC

v_call: TRBV15
d_call: .
clone_size: many
j_call: TRBJ2-2
cdr3_aa: CATSIETPTAGELFF
cdr3_nt: TGTGCCACCAGCATAGAGACTCCGACCGCCGGGGAGCTGTTTTTT